This is a list of T cell receptor beta chains from one sample in a study of cytomegalovirus exposure and HLA in healthy donors. The assay was immunoSEQ multiplex PCR, and TCRdb's table has in-frame clones only and misses some. This table has under 250,000 clones, 78% appearing once. Material for sequencing was PBMCs. The source of these receptors is a boy aged 5-17 years in good health and CMV-seronegative. The CDR3 runs from the conserved cysteine through the conserved F or W. The D gene is left open where the match is weak. Clone size, where shown, is once, few, many, or a class for clones that have expanded.

j_call	v_call	d_call	cdr3_length	clone_size	cdr3_nt	cdr3_aa
TRBJ2-1	TRBV5-5	TRBD2	16	-	TGTGCCAGCAGCTTGGTTGGGACTAGCGGCTACAATGAGCAGTTCTTC	CASSLVGTSGYNEQFF
TRBJ1-1	TRBV20-1	-	10	-	TGCAGTGCCATCGGCACTGAAGCTTTCTTT	CSAIGTEAFF
TRBJ2-1	TRBV9	TRBD2	14	-	TGTGCCAGCAGCGAGATGCCCCTCGCGGGAGGACTGTTCTTC	CASSEMPLAGGLFF
TRBJ1-1	TRBV7-2	-	14	-	TGTGCCAGCAGCCCAGGCCCAAGGAACACTGAAGCTTTCTTT	CASSPGPRNTEAFF
TRBJ1-4	TRBV2	-	14	-	TGTGCCAGCAGTTCAGGGAGGGTGGGTGAAAAACTGTTTTTT	CASSSGRVGEKLFF
TRBJ1-3	TRBV5-6	-	15	-	TGTGCCAGCAGCACGATTGGGGCGTATGGAAACACCATATATTTT	CASSTIGAYGNTIYF
TRBJ1-1	TRBV7-2	-	14	once	TGTGCCAGCAGCGCGCTGGGGGCGGACACTGAAGCTTTCTTT	CASSALGADTEAFF
TRBJ1-1	TRBV10-3	TRBD1	15	-	TGTGCCATCAGTGACAATGGACAGGCCAACACTGAAGCTTTCTTT	CAISDNGQANTEAFF
TRBJ2-2	TRBV27	TRBD1	15	-	TGTGCCAGCAGTGCACAGGGGGGTTTGGGCGGGGAGCTGTTTTTT	CASSAQGGLGGELFF
TRBJ1-4	TRBV19	-	12	-	TGTGCCAGTAGTCCGCGTCACCGGGAACTGTTTTTT	CASSPRHRELFF
TRBJ2-3	TRBV6-4	TRBD2	17	-	TGTGCCAGCAGTGACTCGAAGGTACTAGCGGGGAGAGATACGCAGTATTTT	CASSDSKVLAGRDTQYF
TRBJ2-1	TRBV5-4	TRBD2	16	-	TGTGCCAGCAGCTTGGATGCGGGAGGGTCCTACAATGAGCAGTTCTTC	CASSLDAGGSYNEQFF
TRBJ1-1	TRBV2	TRBD1	13	-	TGTGCCAGTCGTCCCGGGACAGGAATCGGCGCTTTCTTT	CASRPGTGIGAFF
TRBJ2-2	TRBV30	-	13	-	TGTGCCTGGAGTCCCCAGAACACCGGGGAGCTGTTTTTT	CAWSPQNTGELFF
TRBJ1-6	TRBV28	-	15	few	TGTGCCAGCAGTTTGCATTCAGGGAGGAGTTCACCCCTCCACTTT	CASSLHSGRSSPLHF
TRBJ2-3	TRBV6-1	-	13	-	TGTGCCAGCAGTGAACGGGAAAGGTATACGCAGTATTTT	CASSERERYTQYF
TRBJ1-6	TRBV6-1	-	13	-	TGTGCCAGCAGTGACCGGAGGCCCCCTAAACTCCACTTT	CASSDRRPPKLHF
TRBJ1-2	TRBV2	-	13	-	TGTGCCAGCAGTGAAGACAGGAGCTACAGCTACACCTTC	CASSEDRSYSYTF
TRBJ1-4	TRBV11-2	-	16	-	TGTGCCAGCAGCTTGAGGGGGGGGGCAGGTTTTGAAAAACTGTTTTTT	CASSLRGGAGFEKLFF
TRBJ2-1	TRBV6-6	-	14	-	TGTGCCAGCAGTTATTGGGGGGTGGTGAATGAGCAGTTCTTC	CASSYWGVVNEQFF